The clone carrying this T cell receptor (beta chain) was counted ten times or more. The data are from a study of T-cell reconstitution after alpha-beta-depleted transplantation in children. Germline trimming cut 5 bases from V and 0 bases from J; bases unmatched to any gene: 3. CDR3 length: 15 residues. Germline lookup yields CDR1 MNHNS and CDR2 SASEGT. Molecular barcoding with unique molecular identifiers was used for the TCRbeta library. TCRdb re-called the PCR reads with MiXCR, one entry per CDR3 protein. The data hold some 350,000 distinct CDR3 sequences, with 10% observed a single time. The sequences come from PBMCs from the stem cell graft donor, collected from the stem cell graft. The chain carries TRBV6-1 and TRBJ2-1, with 8 bases fitting TRBD2. The TCR sequence derives from a human donor who donated a stem cell graft to a child with acute lymphoblastic leukemia. CDR3 region: CASSRSGGSYNEQFF. DNA of the CDR3: TGTGCCAGCAGTCGCAGCGGGGGCTCCTACAATGAGCAGTTCTTC.